This is a list of T cell receptor beta chains from one sample in a study of blood T cells in healthy people across ages. TCRdb redid the calling of the 5' RACE reads with MiXCR, one entry per CDR3 protein. The data hold under 2,000,000 distinct CDR3 sequences, with 49% observed a single time. The sample consisted of blood. The receptors derive from a woman aged 40 to 50 in good health. CDR3s include the opening cysteine and the closing phenylalanine or tryptophan. The D gene is left open where the match is weak. Size values are once, few and many counts, or a class for expanded clones, and some rows have none.

j_call clone_size d_call v_call cdr3_aa cdr3_nt
TRBJ1-2 NA NA TRBV5-1 CASSLVINPHGYTF TGCGCCAGCAGCTTGGTTATCAACCCCCATGGCTACACCTTC
TRBJ2-7 many NA TRBV7-2 CASSPPSGYEQYF TGTGCCAGCAGCCCCCCGTCGGGTTACGAGCAGTACTTC
TRBJ1-1 NA NA TRBV29-1 CSVGAAFF TGCAGCGTCGGCGCGGCTTTCTTT
TRBJ1-2 NA NA TRBV29-1 CSVEDIGQTDGYTF TGCAGCGTTGAAGATATCGGGCAGACCGATGGCTACACCTTC
TRBJ2-3 NA NA TRBV29-1 CSVADLTTDTQYF TGCAGCGTCGCCGACCTGACTACAGATACGCAGTATTTT
TRBJ2-4 NA NA TRBV4-3 CASSQEEGSTKNIQYF TGCGCCAGCAGCCAAGAGGAGGGATCTACCAAAAACATTCAGTACTTC
TRBJ2-4 NA TRBD1 TRBV6-5 CASSYAGGENIQYF TGTGCCAGCAGTTACGCAGGGGGCGAAAACATTCAGTACTTC
TRBJ1-2 NA NA TRBV7-9 CASTRTGSGGYTF TGTGCCAGCACGCGTACAGGGTCTGGCGGCTACACCTTC
TRBJ2-5 NA NA TRBV9 CASGDLGETQYF TGTGCCAGCGGAGACTTGGGAGAGACCCAGTACTTC
TRBJ2-4 NA NA TRBV6-6 CASTHGVGVAGNIQYF TGTGCCAGCACCCACGGGGTGGGGGTCGCAGGGAACATTCAGTACTTC
TRBJ2-3 few TRBD1 TRBV20-1 CSASRDRALRKYF TGCAGTGCAAGCCGGGACAGGGCTCTTAGGAAGTATTTT
TRBJ2-5 once TRBD1 TRBV12-3/TRBV12-4 CASSFTTGAQETQYF TGCGCCAGCAGTTTTACAACAGGGGCACAAGAGACCCAGTACTTC
TRBJ2-3 NA NA TRBV20-1 CSAPGGAFTDTQYF TGCAGTGCTCCAGGCGGTGCGTTCACAGATACGCAGTATTTT
TRBJ2-1 few NA TRBV12-3/TRBV12-4 CASSLAKQDIEQFF TGTGCCAGCAGTTTAGCGAAACAGGACATTGAGCAGTTCTTC
TRBJ2-7 few NA TRBV7-9 CASSFTGTPAYEQYF TGTGCCAGCAGCTTCACAGGGACGCCGGCCTACGAGCAGTACTTC
TRBJ2-7 NA NA TRBV27 CASSASPCRRPISYEQYF TGTGCCAGCAGTGCCTCGCCCTGTCGCAGGCCGATCTCCTACGAGCAGTACTTC
TRBJ2-5 NA TRBD1 TRBV9 CASSPTGTGVETQYF TGTGCCAGCAGCCCGACCGGGACAGGAGTGGAGACCCAGTACTTC
TRBJ2-1 NA TRBD1 TRBV6-5 CASSSKDRGHEQFF TGTGCCAGCAGTTCTAAGGACAGGGGGCATGAGCAGTTCTTC
TRBJ2-5 NA TRBD2 TRBV7-2 CASSPTSPPGETQYF TGTGCCAGCAGTCCGACTAGCCCCCCAGGGGAGACCCAGTACTTC
TRBJ1-5 few NA TRBV28 CASNPVGVSNQPQHF TGTGCCAGCAATCCTGTAGGGGTAAGCAATCAGCCCCAGCATTTT
TRBJ1-2 NA TRBD1 TRBV2 CASSPTGDFGYTF TGTGCCAGCAGTCCTACAGGGGACTTTGGCTACACCTTC
TRBJ2-1 NA NA TRBV19 CASTFSDIPDEQFF TGTGCCAGTACCTTTTCGGACATCCCCGATGAGCAGTTCTTC
TRBJ2-4 few NA TRBV27 CASSLLGGEAKNIQYF TGTGCCAGCAGTTTATTAGGGGGGGAAGCCAAAAACATTCAGTACTTC
TRBJ2-6 NA NA TRBV20-1 CSARGGVSGANVLTF TGCAGTGCTAGAGGGGGGGTCTCTGGGGCCAACGTCCTGACTTTC
TRBJ2-5 NA TRBD2 TRBV9 CASSVWAGGFETQYF TGTGCCAGCAGCGTATGGGCGGGGGGGTTTGAGACCCAGTACTTC
TRBJ2-5 few NA TRBV13 CASSRNRGEGYTEQYF TGTGCCAGCAGCCGCAATAGGGGGGAAGGCTATACGGAGCAGTACTTC
TRBJ2-7 NA NA TRBV5-5 CASSLNGGTYYEQYF TGTGCCAGCAGCTTGAACGGCGGTACTTACTACGAGCAGTACTTC
TRBJ2-4 NA TRBD1 TRBV27 CASSTGQGANIQYF TGTGCCAGCAGTACTGGACAGGGGGCGAACATTCAGTACTTC
TRBJ1-4 NA TRBD1 TRBV27 CASSSIRTGGTNEKLFF TGTGCCAGCAGTTCCATACGGACAGGGGGGACTAATGAAAAACTGTTTTTT
TRBJ2-5 NA NA TRBV28 CASSPSREGMETQYF TGTGCCAGCAGTCCCTCCAGGGAAGGTATGGAGACCCAGTACTTC
TRBJ2-1 NA NA TRBV27 CASKRRGSSEQFF TGTGCCAGCAAAAGGCGCGGGTCCAGTGAGCAGTTCTTC
TRBJ2-5 NA TRBD1 TRBV14 CASSQETDRDWETQYF TGTGCCAGCAGCCAAGAAACGGACAGGGATTGGGAGACCCAGTACTTC
TRBJ2-1 once NA TRBV15 CATSRDQNIYNEQFF TGTGCCACCAGCAGAGATCAAAACATCTACAATGAGCAGTTCTTC
TRBJ2-1 NA TRBD2 TRBV5-6 CASSLGTTQFF TGTGCCAGCAGCCTCGGGACTACGCAGTTCTTC
TRBJ2-1 NA TRBD1 TRBV5-1 CASGRTGNNEQFF TGCGCCAGTGGGCGGACAGGGAATAATGAGCAGTTCTTC
TRBJ1-1 once TRBD1 TRBV28 CASSFGDRGNTEAFF TGTGCCAGCAGTTTTGGGGACAGGGGTAACACTGAAGCTTTCTTT
TRBJ2-7 few NA TRBV27 CASGRELLLEQYF TGTGCCAGTGGCCGGGAACTACTCCTCGAGCAGTACTTC
TRBJ2-1 NA NA TRBV27 CASSVTQGGNEQFF TGTGCCAGCAGTGTTACACAGGGAGGGAATGAGCAGTTCTTC
TRBJ2-1 NA NA TRBV5-1 CASSPGWGGQYNEQFF TGCGCCAGCTCCCCGGGATGGGGGGGACAGTACAATGAGCAGTTCTTC
TRBJ2-3 many TRBD2 TRBV4-1 CASSQFSGGSTDTQYF TGCGCCAGCAGCCAATTCTCGGGGGGAAGCACAGATACGCAGTATTTT
TRBJ2-5 many NA TRBV29-1 CSELHSGETQYF TGCAGCGAGCTCCACAGTGGAGAGACCCAGTACTTC
TRBJ2-6 NA NA TRBV7-8 CASSSDFGANVLTF TGTGCCAGCAGCTCCGATTTTGGGGCCAACGTCCTGACTTTC
TRBJ2-1 few NA TRBV12-3/TRBV12-4 CASSLRGKKFDEQFF TGTGCCAGCAGTTTACGGGGTAAGAAGTTCGATGAGCAGTTCTTC
TRBJ2-5 NA TRBD1 TRBV7-2 CASSLGGTGGATQYF TGTGCCAGCAGCTTAGGCGGGACAGGGGGCGCGACCCAGTACTTC
TRBJ2-2 NA NA TRBV15 CATSRDERNGAGELFF TGTGCCACCAGCAGAGATGAACGAAACGGGGCCGGGGAGCTGTTTTTT
TRBJ2-1 few TRBD2 TRBV5-6 CASSFQFLSGGAAPGLGEQFF TGTGCCAGCAGCTTTCAGTTCCTTAGCGGGGGGGCCGCCCCGGGCTTGGGTGAGCAGTTCTTC
TRBJ1-4 NA NA TRBV7-2 CASSPRGPGIGEKLFF TGTGCCAGCAGCCCAAGAGGGCCAGGGATCGGCGAAAAACTGTTTTTT
TRBJ2-3 few NA TRBV28 CASSLGQGMDTQYF TGTGCCAGCAGTTTGGGGCAGGGGATGGATACGCAGTATTTT
TRBJ1-6 NA TRBD1 TRBV20-1 CSARTGQGYSPLHF TGCAGTGCTAGAACCGGACAGGGGTATTCACCCCTCCACTTT
TRBJ2-1 NA NA TRBV6-6 CASSYSRGAGNEQFF TGTGCCAGCAGTTACTCCCGGGGGGCCGGCAATGAGCAGTTCTTC
TRBJ1-2 NA TRBD1 TRBV6-1 CASSEGQGNYGYTF TGTGCCAGCAGTGAGGGACAGGGGAACTATGGCTACACCTTC
TRBJ1-2 NA NA TRBV20-1 CSAMGDGYTF TGCAGTGCTATGGGGGATGGCTACACCTTC
TRBJ1-6 NA NA TRBV7-2 CAIRPRHNSPLHF TGTGCCATCCGACCACGGCATAATTCACCCCTCCACTTT
TRBJ2-1 NA TRBD2 TRBV5-6 CASREAGGPVGEQFF TGTGCCAGCAGGGAAGCGGGGGGGCCGGTCGGGGAGCAGTTCTTC
TRBJ2-4 NA NA TRBV12-5 CASGLATNTDGLDVKNIQYF TGTGCTAGTGGTTTGGCGACCAATACGGACGGGTTGGACGTCAAAAACATTCAGTACTTC
TRBJ1-5 NA TRBD1 TRBV12-3/TRBV12-4 CASSRETGVKGQPQHF TGTGCCAGCAGTCGAGAAACAGGGGTTAAGGGGCAGCCCCAGCATTTT
TRBJ2-4 NA NA TRBV28 CASSLETGRRGKNIQYF TGTGCCAGCAGTCTGGAAACGGGGAGGAGAGGCAAAAACATTCAGTACTTC
TRBJ2-1 NA NA TRBV5-6 CASSSLTGALNEQFF TGTGCCAGCAGCTCTCTTACCGGGGCCCTTAATGAGCAGTTCTTC